This T cell receptor (beta chain) was sequenced in a study of cytomegalovirus exposure and HLA in healthy donors. Findings of the study overall: Immune exposure information comprised only CMV serostatus. Roughly uniform sequencing depth across donors was assumed, possibly incorrectly. Confirmation was obtained in vitro that three CMV-associated chains are specific for CMV antigens. Common viral pathogens seemed to be connected with several of the most significant clusters, according to a later analysis.

In the case of this clone: Its antigen is undetermined.

Germline V CDR1 and CDR2: SQVTM, ANQGSEA. Trimming shortened V by 1 base and J by 7 bases, and 13 bases separated the two germline ends. This CDR3 region has 13 residues. PCR amplification relied on 60 Vbeta primers (plus 13 Jbeta primers). Produced via immunoSEQ multiplex PCR; TCRdb's table is partial and in-frame only. The sample data list about 88,000 clones. This TCR derives from a girl aged 10-17 years in good health and CMV-seropositive. This chain joins TRBV29-1 and TRBJ2-5, with a weak D call TRBD2 (7 bases). Sample: PBMCs. The CDR3 bases are TGCAGCGTTGAAGGCCTGAGGGGGGGGACCCAGTACTTC. This codes for CSVEGLRGGTQYF.